The rows below give T cell receptor beta chains drawn from one sample of a study of T cell responses to AZD1222 COVID-19 vaccine. Measured with immunoSEQ multiplex PCR; TCRdb has only the in-frame clones, and not every one. The sample lists around 140,000 clones; roughly 88% were seen once. Sequenced here: peripheral blood, sampled 28 days after the second dose of the MenACWY control vaccine. Receptors were obtained from an adult who received the MenACWY meningococcal vaccine as a control. Both conserved end residues are part of each CDR3. The D gene is left open where the match is weak. Rows may omit the clone size; those that give it use once, few, many or a size class.

cdr3_length: 14
clone_size: .
v_call: TRBV5-1
d_call: .
j_call: TRBJ2-7
cdr3_aa: CASSTGQLSYEQYF

cdr3_length: 14
clone_size: .
v_call: TRBV20-1
d_call: TRBD1
j_call: TRBJ1-2
cdr3_aa: CSASHRDRDYGYTF

cdr3_length: 16
clone_size: .
v_call: TRBV9
d_call: .
j_call: TRBJ1-3
cdr3_aa: CASSVSPRGSGNTIYF

cdr3_length: 15
clone_size: .
v_call: TRBV2
d_call: .
j_call: TRBJ1-6
cdr3_aa: CASSYNPVSGTPLHF

cdr3_length: 15
clone_size: .
v_call: TRBV6-5
d_call: .
j_call: TRBJ1-1
cdr3_aa: CASSLWGSQNTEAFF

cdr3_length: 13
clone_size: .
v_call: TRBV7-7
d_call: .
j_call: TRBJ2-1
cdr3_aa: CASSSGMRNEQFF

cdr3_length: 16
clone_size: .
v_call: TRBV12-5
d_call: TRBD1
j_call: TRBJ2-1
cdr3_aa: CASGLGTGGGYNEQFF

cdr3_length: 15
clone_size: .
v_call: TRBV7-2
d_call: TRBD2
j_call: TRBJ2-7
cdr3_aa: CASSLAGGPSGEQYF

cdr3_length: 14
clone_size: .
v_call: TRBV5-1
d_call: .
j_call: TRBJ2-7
cdr3_aa: CASSLEQGGYEQYF

cdr3_length: 16
clone_size: .
v_call: TRBV5-1
d_call: TRBD2
j_call: TRBJ2-1
cdr3_aa: CASSTLAGSSYNEQFF

cdr3_length: 15
clone_size: once
v_call: TRBV7-8
d_call: .
j_call: TRBJ1-3
cdr3_aa: CASSLGSPSGNTIYF

cdr3_length: 12
clone_size: .
v_call: TRBV24-1
d_call: .
j_call: TRBJ2-1
cdr3_aa: CATGALIDEQFF

cdr3_length: 18
clone_size: .
v_call: TRBV24-1
d_call: .
j_call: TRBJ2-5
cdr3_aa: CATSDQGLPGPPRETQYF

cdr3_length: 16
clone_size: .
v_call: TRBV27
d_call: TRBD1
j_call: TRBJ1-5
cdr3_aa: CASSLQGGNSNQPQHF

cdr3_length: 16
clone_size: once
v_call: TRBV5-4
d_call: TRBD2
j_call: TRBJ2-1
cdr3_aa: CASRHWGTSIYNEQFF

cdr3_length: 15
clone_size: .
v_call: TRBV6-5
d_call: TRBD1
j_call: TRBJ2-7
cdr3_aa: CASSYFGDSGYEQYF

cdr3_length: 15
clone_size: .
v_call: TRBV11-3
d_call: TRBD1
j_call: TRBJ2-3
cdr3_aa: CASSLQGASTDTQYF

cdr3_length: 15
clone_size: .
v_call: TRBV6-4
d_call: .
j_call: TRBJ2-3
cdr3_aa: CASSEGVGSTDTQYF

cdr3_length: 13
clone_size: .
v_call: TRBV5-4
d_call: .
j_call: TRBJ2-7
cdr3_aa: CASSPDPGSEQYF

cdr3_length: 19
clone_size: .
v_call: TRBV6-4
d_call: TRBD1
j_call: TRBJ2-2
cdr3_aa: CASSDPYNRQGMRTGELFF

cdr3_length: 16
clone_size: .
v_call: TRBV7-2
d_call: TRBD1
j_call: TRBJ2-1
cdr3_aa: CASSFSRDRGIDEQFF

cdr3_length: 14
clone_size: .
v_call: TRBV9
d_call: TRBD1
j_call: TRBJ1-5
cdr3_aa: CASSRTGGHQPQHF

cdr3_length: 13
clone_size: .
v_call: TRBV3-1/TRBV3-2
d_call: .
j_call: TRBJ1-2
cdr3_aa: CASSQRPSYGYTF